This T cell receptor beta chain was recovered during a study of shared clonotypes between healthy human individuals. Overall study results and limits: When naive CD4 clonotypes were compared across several donors, about 4.9% were shared.

Division of CD4+ cells produced a CD45RA+ naive subset and a CD45RA-negative memory subset. A remark on this clone: What it binds is not known.

Original data processing: There were no quality scores in the junction-only immunoSEQ sequences, so filtering differed. Here immunoSEQ multiplex PCR was the method, and the copy in TCRdb shows in-frame clones only, minus some. D and trimming were read from the DNA, whereas the V and J calls and clone size are those reported in that table. The profile shows approximately 2.5 million clones, around nine tenths of them singletons. This CDR3 region has 16 residues. The germline V gene encodes CDR1 LNHNV and CDR2 YYDKDF (reference sequence). Trimming shortened V by 0 bases and J by 5 bases, and 16 bases separated the two germline ends.

The rearrangement links TRBV15 to TRBJ2-5; no definite D call. The clonotype comes from a man younger than 30 in good health. Sample: naive CD4+ T cells sorted from blood. This sample's subset: CD45RA+ positively selected. The CDR3, as DNA: TGTGCCACCAGCAGAGATCATCGTGGCGGACGGGAGACCCAGTACTTC. Its protein product is CATSRDHRGGRETQYF.